Following are 19 T cell receptor beta chains from one sample sequenced in a study of cytomegalovirus exposure and HLA in healthy donors. PCR involved 60 Vbeta and 13 Jbeta primers. Only in-frame clones appear in the TCRdb table, and some are missing; sequencing was by immunoSEQ multiplex PCR. The sample carries 90,000 to 120,000 clones, roughly four fifths recorded once. Source material: PBMCs. These receptors all come from a man between 18 and 35 years old in good health and CMV-seronegative.

The chain has TRBV5-1 and TRBJ2-2, with 7 bases fitting TRBD2. The CDR3 runs to 14 residues. V dropped 0 bases and J dropped 7; count of bases not matched to a gene: 3. The germline CDR1 and CDR2 sequences are SGHRS and YFSETQ. CDR3: CASSLARGDGELFF. The CDR3 DNA sequence: TGCGCCAGCAGCTTGGCCCGGGGGGACGGGGAGCTGTTTTTT. Using reference TRBV5-1 and TRBJ2-2 for the parts outside the CDR3, the full variable domain is KAGVTQTPRYLIKTRGQQVTLSCSPISGHRSVSWYQQTPGQGLQFLFEYFSETQRNKGNFPGRFSGRQFSNSRSEMNVSTLELGDSALYLCASSLARGDGELFFGEGSRLTVL.

The chain joins TRBV5-1 to TRBJ1-6; possibly TRBD1 for D (5 bases). Germline V CDR1 and CDR2: SGHRS, YFSETQ. The CDR3 totals 16 residues. With 0 bases removed from V and 6 bases from J, the gap between germline ends came to 13 bases. CDR3 DNA: TGCGCCAGCAGCTTGGCGCAGGGCTCGGGTAATTCACCCCTCCACTTT. Its translation: CASSLAQGSGNSPLHF.

The rearrangement joins TRBV5-1 to TRBJ1-3; D perhaps matches TRBD1 (6 bases). V dropped 4 bases and J dropped 4 bases, with 9 bases sitting between them. This CDR3 is 13 amino acids long. Germline V gives CDR1 SGHRS, CDR2 YFSETQ. In DNA form, the CDR3 reads TGCGCCAGCAGCCTTGGACAGGGAAACACCATATATTTT. Its translation: CASSLGQGNTIYF.

Worth noting for this clone: An end of the junction does not agree with germline; a read error may underlie this. V and J are TRBV7-7 and TRBJ2-1, with 7 bases identical to TRBD2. The CDR3 runs 13 residues. Germline values: CDR1 SSHAT, CDR2 FNYEAQ (reference sequence). DNA of the CDR3: TGTGCTAGCAGCTTAGGGACTACCAATGAGCAGTTCTTC. Protein product: CASSLGTTNEQFF.

The gene calls are TRBV15 and TRBJ1-3; 7 bases agree with TRBD1. Germline assignment: CDR1 LNHNV and CDR2 YYDKDF (reference sequence). This CDR3 contains 17 residues. Unmatched junction bases numbered 5, after V lost 0 bases and J lost 0 bases. The CDR3 sequence: CATSRDARGISGNTIYF. The CDR3 DNA follows: TGTGCCACCAGCAGAGATGCCAGGGGGATCTCTGGAAACACCATATATTTT.

This chain links TRBV5-1 with TRBJ2-1, with a possible D match to TRBD1 (6 bases). Trimming removed 4 bases from V and 6 bases from J, with 17 bases in between. This CDR3 region has 15 residues. Germline CDR1 is SGHRS and CDR2 is YFSETQ. The CDR3 DNA reads TGCGCCAGCAGCGTGCAGGGGCCTCCGGGCAATGAGCAGTTCTTC. The encoded protein is CASSVQGPPGNEQFF. Drawing the rest from reference TRBV5-1 and TRBJ2-1, the complete variable domain is KAGVTQTPRYLIKTRGQQVTLSCSPISGHRSVSWYQQTPGQGLQFLFEYFSETQRNKGNFPGRFSGRQFSNSRSEMNVSTLELGDSALYLCASSVQGPPGNEQFFGPGTRLTVL.

This clone was counted only a few times. The V and J genes are TRBV4-1 and TRBJ2-7; D is undetermined. V was clipped by 4 bases and J by 2 bases, with 15 bases between them. Per germline, CDR1 MGHRA and CDR2 YSYEKL. There are 15 residues in the CDR3. The CDR3 region is CASSPSPTDTYEQYF. The CDR3 DNA reads TGCGCCAGCAGCCCCTCCCCGACTGATACCTACGAGCAGTACTTC.

This clone was seen only a few times. The chain joins TRBV27 to TRBJ1-5, with a weak D call TRBD1 (5 bases). Per the germline V gene, CDR1 is MNHEY and CDR2 is SMNVEV (reference sequence). The CDR3 has 14 residues. Between the trimmed V and J ends, which lost 2 bases and 6 bases, there was a span of 11 bases. In nucleotides, the CDR3 is TGTGCCAGCAGTTTAAGAAGGGGAAGTCAGCCCCAGCATTTT. Protein sequence: CASSLRRGSQPQHF.

The chain is built from TRBV4-1 and TRBJ1-3; the D gene is possibly TRBD1 (5 bases). Trimming removed 1 base from V and 3 bases from J, with 13 bases in between. Germline CDR1 MGHRA, CDR2 YSYEKL. The CDR3 is made up of 16 amino acids. The CDR3 region has the DNA TGCGCCAGCAGCCAAGTAGTAGGGGTGTATGGAAACACCATATATTTT. It translates to CASSQVVGVYGNTIYF.

CDR3 DNA: TGTGCCAGCAGCCGGGGACAGGGGGCCAACTATGGCTACACCTTC. Protein: CASSRGQGANYGYTF. The J gene is TRBJ1-2, the V gene TRBV5-4, with 12 positions matching TRBD1. V was clipped by 4 bases and J by 2 bases; unmatched bases: 3. The CDR3 contains 15 residues. CDR1 and CDR2 from the germline V gene are SGHNT and YYREEE (reference sequence).

The V gene is TRBV14, the J gene TRBJ2-2, with no clear D. Trimming removed 0 bases from V and 7 bases from J, with 9 bases in between. Germline-derived CDR1 and CDR2 are SGHDN and FVKESK. The CDR3 runs 14 residues. CDR3 DNA: TGTGCCAGCAGCCAAGATCGGTCTGTCGGGGAGCTGTTTTTT. Translated: CASSQDRSVGELFF.

This clone has only a few counts. Relative to the germline gene, one junction end is altered; a read error may explain this. The sample contains more than one DNA sequence encoding this CDR3. CDR3 sequence (DNA): TGCGCCAGCAGCCAAGAACAGGGGGCTGAAAAACTGTTTTTT. This codes for CASSQEQGAEKLFF. J is TRBJ1-4 and V is TRBV5-4, with 9 bases aligning to TRBD1. In germline, CDR1 is SGHNT, CDR2 YYREEE (reference sequence). The CDR3 spans 14 residues.

As regards this clone: This sample includes further DNA sequences coding for the same CDR3. This CDR3 reads CASSQDLAGGTDTQYF. CDR3 nucleotide sequence: TGTGCCAGCAGCCAAGATCTGGCGGGGGGCACAGATACGCAGTATTTT. This sequence joins TRBV4-2 and TRBJ2-3; 7 bases fit TRBD2. The CDR3 covers 16 residues. V shed 0 bases and J 1 base; nucleotides not matched to a gene: 4. Germline V gene data show CDR1 as LGHNA and CDR2 as YNFKEQ.

This sequence joins TRBV10-1 and TRBJ2-7; the match to TRBD1 covers 8 bases. Germline trimming cut 3 bases from V and 5 bases from J; bases unmatched to any gene: 9. This CDR3 comprises 15 residues. Looked up from germline, CDR1 is WNHNN and CDR2 is SYGVQD (reference sequence). The CDR3 reads CASSDSTGVVHEQYF. The CDR3 nucleotides are TGCGCCAGCAGTGACTCGACAGGGGTTGTCCACGAGCAGTACTTC.

J is TRBJ1-3 and V is TRBV11-3, with a possible D match to TRBD1 (5 bases). The V and J ends lost 3 bases and 4 bases respectively, with 16 bases between them. From germline, CDR1 is SGHNT and CDR2 YENEEA. The CDR3 contains 16 residues. CDR3 residues: CASSLILRAFGNTIYF. DNA for the CDR3: TGTGCCAGCAGCTTGATCCTCAGGGCTTTCGGAAACACCATATATTTT.

This clone was counted between two and nine times. The chain has TRBV7-6 and TRBJ2-1; the D gene is possibly TRBD1 (5 bases). The CDR3 runs 14 residues. Germline V gene lookup returns CDR1 SGHVS and CDR2 FNYEAQ. V lost 1 base, J lost 6 bases, and 10 bases lay in between. CDR3 amino acids: CASSLVTGSNEQFF. The CDR3 nucleotides are TGTGCCAGCAGCTTAGTAACAGGAAGCAATGAGCAGTTCTTC.

In the case of this clone: This likely comes from a read error, as the CDR3 has no conserved phenylalanine or tryptophan at its end. The DNA is omitted, as the CDR3 cannot be located on it reliably, and the CDR3 follows TCRdb's listing. The V call is TRBV30, the J call TRBJ1-4; the tabulated D call, TRBD1, remains unverified against the DNA. 15 amino acids form the CDR3, both terminal residues included. Germline V CDR1 and CDR2: GTSNPN, SVGIG (reference sequence). The CDR3 loop reads CAWSDGGKNGGYMMS.

This chain connects TRBV5-1 to TRBJ2-7; the D gene is possibly TRBD1 (6 bases). The V gene lost 10 bases and the J gene lost 1 base, with 15 bases spanning the gap. The germline CDR1 and CDR2 sequences are SGHRS and YFSETQ. The CDR3 has 13 amino acids. The CDR3 DNA reads as TGCGCCGACGACCCAAGGGGGTCCTACGAGCAGTACTTC. The encoded protein is CADDPRGSYEQYF. The entire variable domain, with the rest obtained from reference TRBV5-1 and TRBJ2-7, is as follows: KAGVTQTPRYLIKTRGQQVTLSCSPISGHRSVSWYQQTPGQGLQFLFEYFSETQRNKGNFPGRFSGRQFSNSRSEMNVSTLELGDSALYLCADDPRGSYEQYFGPGTRLTVT.

V gene TRBV29-1 combines with J gene TRBJ2-1; no definite D call. Germline assignment: CDR1 SQVTM and CDR2 ANQGSEA. This CDR3 has 10 amino acids. V dropped 5 bases and J dropped 10 bases, with 9 bases sitting between them. CDR3: CSVSAGEQFF. For the CDR3, the DNA is TGCAGCGTTTCCGCCGGGGAGCAGTTCTTC.